The T cell receptor (beta chain) described here comes from a study of shared clonotypes between healthy human individuals. The assay was immunoSEQ multiplex PCR, and TCRdb's table has in-frame clones only and misses some. The data hold a few million clones, with about 92% observed a single time. The CDR3 covers 15 residues. Germline CDR1 reads ENHRY; CDR2 reads SYGVKD. The V and J ends lost 4 bases and 4 bases, in that order; junction bases with no gene match: 8. This chain uses TRBV10-3 with TRBJ2-7; 9 bases line up with TRBD1. Sequencing input: naive CD4+ T cells from PBMCs. Documented subset: CD45RA+ positively selected. The receptor's source is a man younger than 35 in good health. Some clones in this sample may be carry-over from other donors' samples. The CDR3: CAISVTGGPQYEQYF. The CDR3 DNA sequence: TGTGCCATCAGTGTAACAGGGGGCCCTCAATACGAGCAGTACTTC.